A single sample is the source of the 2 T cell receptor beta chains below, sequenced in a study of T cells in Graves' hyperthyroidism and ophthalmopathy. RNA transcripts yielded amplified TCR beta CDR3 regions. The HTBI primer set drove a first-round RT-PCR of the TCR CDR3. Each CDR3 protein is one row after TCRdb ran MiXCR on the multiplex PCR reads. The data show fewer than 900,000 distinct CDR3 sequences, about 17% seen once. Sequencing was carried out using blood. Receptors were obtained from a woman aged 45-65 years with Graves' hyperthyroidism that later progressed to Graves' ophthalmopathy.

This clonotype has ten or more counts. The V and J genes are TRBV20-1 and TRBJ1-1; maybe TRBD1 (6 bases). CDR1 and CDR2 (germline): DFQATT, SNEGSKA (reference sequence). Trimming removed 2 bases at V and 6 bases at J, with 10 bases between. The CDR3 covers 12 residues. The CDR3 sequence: CSARMGHPEAFF. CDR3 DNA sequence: TGCAGTGCTAGAATGGGACACCCTGAAGCTTTCTTT.

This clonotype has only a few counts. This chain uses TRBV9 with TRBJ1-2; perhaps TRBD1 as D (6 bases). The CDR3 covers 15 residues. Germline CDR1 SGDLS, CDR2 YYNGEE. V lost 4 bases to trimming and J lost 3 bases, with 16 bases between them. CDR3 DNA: TGTGCCAGCAGCCCCCAGGGGACGGCTTACTATGGCTACACCTTC. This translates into CASSPQGTAYYGYTF.